This T cell receptor (beta chain) was retrieved from a study of early T cells in non-severe SARS-CoV-2 infection (dated by TCRdb to about 2021). Looking at the study overall: TCR sequencing used bulk RNA from unsorted whole blood, so alpha and beta chains could not be paired.

V lost 1 base and J lost 0 bases; the stretch between them is 10 bases long. Including cysteine and phenylalanine, the CDR3 has 15 amino acids. Only CDR3 DNA remains: 45 bases, in frame from the first base. Sequences SGHTA (CDR1) and FQGNSA (CDR2) are obtained from the germline V gene. Beyond this particular receptor, the publication reports: VDJdb matching was skewed toward anti-spike CD8 responses, so virus-specific expansions were likely underestimated and private and CD4 specificities were missed.

Library method: 5' RACE. The sample was run on a NextSeq 500. In the TCR library protocol, unique molecular identifiers were attached to individual cDNA molecules to correct for PCR bias and sequencing error. TCR alpha and beta chains were both sequenced, and the abundances of alpha and beta sequences in each sample were closely correlated with each other. Regarding the original processing steps: Decombinator V4 was used to perform V gene, J gene and CDR3 annotation of TCR sequences. TCRs were defined as expanded if a significant change between any two time points was detected under a Poisson model with p below 0.0001. TCR abundances were normalised to the total number of TCRs sequenced in each sample and reported as counts per million. MAIT TCRs were defined by TRAV1-2 paired with TRAJ12, TRAJ20 or TRAJ33, and iNKT TCRs by TRAV10 paired with TRAJ18. VDJdb, accessed on 1 November 2021, was searched for TCRs annotated for CMV, EBV and SARS-CoV-2, and TCRs annotated for more than one antigen were excluded. The raw public data were reprocessed by TCRdb itself: fastp quality trimming at Q25, MiXCR clonotype calling, in-frame beta chains only. Rows with a matching CDR3 protein are joined into one entry that keeps the most common DNA and genes. TCRdb, not the original authors, processed these V and J calls. Recorded for this sample are 65,000 to 90,000 distinct CDR3 sequences; around 12% of them occurred a single time. In total, the top ten clones hold under 8% of the sample.

This clonotype occurred many times. The antigen it recognizes is unknown. Base quality data are lacking; no much larger clone is found one base away. This was a case-control study nested in a cohort of healthcare workers in London, UK, who had nasopharyngeal swab PCR tests and blood samples taken every week. Healthcare workers were enrolled in the week of the UK lockdown, from 23 to 31 March 2020, and were followed every week for up to roughly 16 weeks. Sequenced: whole blood. Recombination joined TRBV7-2 with TRBJ2-7; the D gene cannot be resolved reliably. This receptor was taken from an adult who was a healthcare worker with PCR-confirmed SARS-CoV-2 infection or an uninfected control (not recorded which). The DNA is as follows: TGTGCCAGCAGCTTAGATCCGGGTAGCTCCTACGAGCAGTACTTC. Its amino acids are CASSLDPGSSYEQYF.